The rows below give T cell receptor beta chains drawn from one sample of a study of cytomegalovirus exposure and HLA in healthy donors. Some clones are missing from TCRdb's copy, which holds only in-frame ones; the method was immunoSEQ multiplex PCR. The sample gives 150,000 to 200,000 clones, around 81% of which show up once; 1.5% to 2% is in the top ten. Sequenced material: PBMCs. These receptors were taken from a man younger than 35 in good health and CMV-seronegative. Both conserved end residues are part of each CDR3. D genes are given only for firm matches. Not every row has a clone size; where given, it reads once, few, many or a size class.

V gene: TRBV30; CDR3 length: 17; D gene: TRBD2; clone size: few; J gene: TRBJ2-7; CDR3 protein: CAWSVKFGTSGSNEQYF; CDR3 DNA: TGTGCCTGGAGTGTAAAGTTCGGGACTAGCGGGAGTAACGAGCAGTACTTC
V gene: TRBV19; CDR3 length: 19; D gene: TRBD1; clone size: NA; J gene: TRBJ1-6; CDR3 protein: CASSTGPGTGFYVESPLHF; CDR3 DNA: TGTGCCAGTAGTACCGGACCCGGGACAGGATTCTATGTAGAATCACCCCTCCACTTT
V gene: TRBV7-2; CDR3 length: 14; D gene: TRBD1; clone size: NA; J gene: TRBJ1-2; CDR3 protein: CASSLTGPHYGYTF; CDR3 DNA: TGTGCCAGCAGCCTGACAGGGCCCCACTATGGCTACACCTTC
V gene: TRBV18; CDR3 length: 18; D gene: TRBD2; clone size: NA; J gene: TRBJ2-3; CDR3 protein: CASSPPTSGGSSTDTQYF; CDR3 DNA: TGTGCCAGCTCACCACCGACTAGCGGGGGATCAAGCACAGATACGCAGTATTTT
V gene: TRBV4-1; CDR3 length: 14; D gene: NA; clone size: NA; J gene: TRBJ2-7; CDR3 protein: CASSQEGQGREQYF; CDR3 DNA: TGCGCCAGCAGCCAAGAAGGGCAGGGGCGCGAGCAGTACTTC
V gene: TRBV10-2; CDR3 length: 17; D gene: NA; clone size: NA; J gene: TRBJ1-5; CDR3 protein: CASSDRRRGGSNQPQHF; CDR3 DNA: TGCGCCAGCAGTGATCGGAGGAGGGGCGGCAGCAATCAGCCCCAGCATTTT
V gene: TRBV28; CDR3 length: 15; D gene: TRBD2; clone size: NA; J gene: TRBJ2-1; CDR3 protein: CASCPGGSSYNEQFF; CDR3 DNA: TGTGCCAGCTGCCCAGGCGGGAGCTCCTACAATGAGCAGTTCTTC
V gene: TRBV19; CDR3 length: 14; D gene: NA; clone size: NA; J gene: TRBJ2-5; CDR3 protein: CASSMDRAQETQYF; CDR3 DNA: TGTGCCAGTAGTATGGACAGAGCCCAAGAGACCCAGTACTTC
V gene: TRBV7-6; CDR3 length: 13; D gene: TRBD2; clone size: NA; J gene: TRBJ2-1; CDR3 protein: CASSYASGSEQFF; CDR3 DNA: TGTGCCAGCAGCTATGCTAGCGGGAGTGAGCAGTTCTTC
V gene: TRBV9; CDR3 length: 16; D gene: NA; clone size: NA; J gene: TRBJ2-6; CDR3 protein: CASSVESGVGANVLTF; CDR3 DNA: TGTGCCAGCAGCGTAGAATCGGGGGTCGGGGCCAACGTCCTGACTTTC
V gene: TRBV28; CDR3 length: 16; D gene: TRBD1; clone size: NA; J gene: TRBJ2-1; CDR3 protein: CASSLGTGDFYNEQFF; CDR3 DNA: TGTGCCAGCAGTTTAGGGACAGGGGATTTTTACAATGAGCAGTTCTTC
V gene: TRBV6-6; CDR3 length: 12; D gene: NA; clone size: NA; J gene: TRBJ2-7; CDR3 protein: CASRGLAYEQYF; CDR3 DNA: TGTGCCAGCAGGGGACTGGCCTACGAGCAGTACTTC
V gene: TRBV5-1; CDR3 length: 13; D gene: NA; clone size: NA; J gene: TRBJ2-7; CDR3 protein: CASSAGPSYEQYF; CDR3 DNA: TGCGCCAGCAGCGCGGGACCATCCTACGAGCAGTACTTC
V gene: TRBV29-1; CDR3 length: 15; D gene: NA; clone size: NA; J gene: TRBJ2-7; CDR3 protein: CSVEVRRYLAYEQYF; CDR3 DNA: TGCAGCGTTGAAGTACGCAGGTACCTGGCCTACGAGCAGTACTTC
V gene: TRBV4-3; CDR3 length: 16; D gene: TRBD2; clone size: few; J gene: TRBJ2-1; CDR3 protein: CASSQGGLVTYNEQFF; CDR3 DNA: TGCGCCAGCAGCCAAGGGGGACTAGTAACCTACAATGAGCAGTTCTTC
V gene: TRBV5-6; CDR3 length: 13; D gene: NA; clone size: NA; J gene: TRBJ1-5; CDR3 protein: CASSSSGVQPQHF; CDR3 DNA: TGTGCCAGCAGCTCTTCGGGGGTTCAGCCCCAGCATTTT
V gene: TRBV14; CDR3 length: 13; D gene: NA; clone size: NA; J gene: TRBJ1-2; CDR3 protein: CASSQTVYYGYTF; CDR3 DNA: TGTGCCAGCAGCCAAACAGTCTACTATGGCTACACCTTC
V gene: TRBV9; CDR3 length: 18; D gene: TRBD2; clone size: NA; J gene: TRBJ2-3; CDR3 protein: CASSEYSGGLYGTDTQYF; CDR3 DNA: TGTGCCAGCAGCGAATATAGCGGGGGGTTGTATGGCACAGATACGCAGTATTTT
V gene: TRBV6-4; CDR3 length: 14; D gene: TRBD1; clone size: once; J gene: TRBJ1-1; CDR3 protein: CASPRGQEGTEAFF; CDR3 DNA: TGTGCCAGCCCGAGGGGACAGGAGGGCACTGAAGCTTTCTTT
V gene: TRBV11-3; CDR3 length: 15; D gene: TRBD2; clone size: NA; J gene: TRBJ2-2; CDR3 protein: CASSLDSGGSEELFF; CDR3 DNA: TGTGCCAGCAGCTTAGACTCTGGCGGGAGCGAGGAGCTGTTTTTT
V gene: TRBV29-1; CDR3 length: 15; D gene: NA; clone size: few; J gene: TRBJ2-7; CDR3 protein: CSVEGAGPNSYEQYF; CDR3 DNA: TGCAGCGTTGAGGGGGCCGGACCGAACTCCTACGAGCAGTACTTC
V gene: TRBV7-9; CDR3 length: 12; D gene: NA; clone size: NA; J gene: TRBJ2-7; CDR3 protein: CASSPPRYEQYF; CDR3 DNA: TGTGCCAGCAGCCCCCCGAGATACGAGCAGTACTTC
V gene: TRBV28; CDR3 length: 13; D gene: TRBD1; clone size: NA; J gene: TRBJ1-1; CDR3 protein: CASKLTGFTEAFF; CDR3 DNA: TGTGCCAGCAAACTGACAGGGTTCACTGAAGCTTTCTTT
V gene: TRBV7-2; CDR3 length: 15; D gene: NA; clone size: NA; J gene: TRBJ2-3; CDR3 protein: CASSLGGKNTDTQYF; CDR3 DNA: TGTGCCAGCAGCTTAGGCGGGAAAAACACAGATACGCAGTATTTT
V gene: TRBV29-1; CDR3 length: 14; D gene: TRBD2; clone size: NA; J gene: TRBJ2-1; CDR3 protein: CSAPLAGQYNEQFF; CDR3 DNA: TGCAGCGCCCCCCTAGCGGGACAGTACAATGAGCAGTTCTTC
V gene: TRBV11-2; CDR3 length: 16; D gene: NA; clone size: NA; J gene: TRBJ2-1; CDR3 protein: CASSPRIRGTYNEQFF; CDR3 DNA: TGTGCCAGCAGCCCCCGGATTCGCGGGACCTACAATGAGCAGTTCTTC
V gene: TRBV11-3; CDR3 length: 14; D gene: NA; clone size: NA; J gene: TRBJ2-1; CDR3 protein: CASSLDPRANEQFF; CDR3 DNA: TGTGCCAGCAGCTTAGATCCCAGGGCTAATGAGCAGTTCTTC
V gene: TRBV2; CDR3 length: 14; D gene: TRBD1; clone size: few; J gene: TRBJ2-7; CDR3 protein: CASDRDSGSYEQYF; CDR3 DNA: TGTGCCAGTGACCGGGACAGTGGCTCCTACGAGCAGTACTTC
V gene: TRBV13; CDR3 length: 12; D gene: NA; clone size: NA; J gene: TRBJ2-7; CDR3 protein: CASSFRGRSTYF; CDR3 DNA: TGTGCCAGCAGCTTTCGAGGGAGGTCCACGTACTTC
V gene: TRBV5-3; CDR3 length: 11; D gene: NA; clone size: NA; J gene: TRBJ2-7; CDR3 protein: CARSQMAEQYF; CDR3 DNA: TGTGCCAGAAGCCAGATGGCCGAGCAGTACTTC
V gene: TRBV11-2; CDR3 length: 15; D gene: NA; clone size: NA; J gene: TRBJ1-5; CDR3 protein: CASSFSGSPNQPQHF; CDR3 DNA: TGTGCCAGCAGCTTTTCAGGGTCCCCGAATCAGCCCCAGCATTTT
V gene: TRBV6-6; CDR3 length: 14; D gene: NA; clone size: NA; J gene: TRBJ2-7; CDR3 protein: CASSNIRGSYEQYF; CDR3 DNA: TGTGCCAGCAGTAACATCCGGGGGTCATACGAGCAGTACTTC
V gene: TRBV7-9; CDR3 length: 15; D gene: TRBD1; clone size: few; J gene: TRBJ1-5; CDR3 protein: CASSSGQGSNQPQHF; CDR3 DNA: TGTGCCAGCAGCTCCGGACAGGGCAGCAATCAGCCCCAGCATTTT
V gene: TRBV29-1; CDR3 length: 12; D gene: NA; clone size: NA; J gene: TRBJ1-2; CDR3 protein: CTAGTTLYGYTF; CDR3 DNA: TGCACTGCCGGGACAACATTGTATGGCTACACCTTC
V gene: TRBV28; CDR3 length: 16; D gene: NA; clone size: NA; J gene: TRBJ2-5; CDR3 protein: CASSLSGRGEQETQYF; CDR3 DNA: TGTGCCAGCAGTTTAAGCGGGCGAGGAGAGCAGGAGACCCAGTACTTC
V gene: TRBV7-8; CDR3 length: 14; D gene: NA; clone size: NA; J gene: TRBJ1-1; CDR3 protein: CASSLRYTDTEAFF; CDR3 DNA: TGTGCCAGCAGCTTAAGATACACAGACACTGAAGCTTTCTTT
V gene: TRBV28; CDR3 length: 14; D gene: TRBD1; clone size: NA; J gene: TRBJ2-7; CDR3 protein: CASSLGTGGTEQYF; CDR3 DNA: TGTGCCAGCAGTTTAGGTACAGGGGGAACCGAGCAGTACTTC
V gene: TRBV29-1; CDR3 length: 14; D gene: NA; clone size: NA; J gene: TRBJ2-1; CDR3 protein: CSVDYRGGGDEQFF; CDR3 DNA: TGCAGCGTTGACTACAGGGGGGGAGGGGATGAGCAGTTCTTC
V gene: TRBV6-1; CDR3 length: 14; D gene: NA; clone size: few; J gene: TRBJ2-3; CDR3 protein: CASRREGATDTQYF; CDR3 DNA: TGTGCCAGCAGACGGGAGGGGGCGACAGATACGCAGTATTTT
V gene: TRBV10-2; CDR3 length: 12; D gene: NA; clone size: NA; J gene: TRBJ1-4; CDR3 protein: CASCRRNEKLFF; CDR3 DNA: TGCGCCAGCTGCCGGCGGAATGAAAAACTGTTTTTT